This T cell receptor beta chain derives from a study of CD4 and CD8 cells across lung adenocarcinoma regions. The CDR3 runs 15 residues. Per germline, CDR1 MNHEY and CDR2 SMNVEV (reference sequence). Samples came from patients with localized non-small cell lung adenocarcinoma. As concerns this clonotype: One end of the junction fails to match germline, which may point to a read error.

TCRdb itself ran the PCR reads through MiXCR, one entry per CDR3 protein. The profile shows around 8,400 distinct CDR3 sequences, nearly 55% of them singletons. What was sequenced was CD8+ T cells from the center of a lung tumor. J is TRBJ2-4 and V is TRBV27, with D perhaps TRBD2 (5 bases). This sequence originates from a female donor with lung adenocarcinoma. The CD4 and CD8 labels of this study may be unreliable. CDR3 DNA: TGTGCCGGCGGTTTCTCGGGATCCCTTAGAAACATCCAGTACTTC. Translation: CAGGFSGSLRNIQYF.